This TCR beta chain was captured in a study of T cells expressing NK-cell markers. CDR1 SGHAT and CDR2 FQNNGV come from the germline V gene. The CDR3 covers 17 residues. TCRdb re-analyzed the 5' RACE reads; it lists each CDR3 protein once, without DNA. The sample's table shows about 150,000 distinct CDR3 sequences. This clonotype was sampled from a woman in her fifties or sixties in good health. This chain joins TRBV11-2 and TRBJ1-4. Input material: blood T cells: a sorted CD56 or NKG2C T cell subset, CD4+ or CD8+ T cells, or bulk PBMC T cells (not recorded which). The CDR3 loop reads CASSLGLLSATNEKLFF. Full variable domain (remainder filled in from reference TRBV11-2 and TRBJ1-4): EAGVAQSPRYKIIEKRQSVAFWCNPISGHATLYWYQQILGQGPKLLIQFQNNGVVDDSQLPKDRFSAERLKGVDSTLKIQPAKLEDSAVYLCASSLGLLSATNEKLFFGSGTQLSVL.